These T cell receptor beta chains were read from a single sample in a study of monozygotic twins with inflammatory bowel disease. TCRdb reanalyzed the 5' RACE reads and collapses them to one entry per CDR3 protein, without DNA. This listing includes around 140,000 distinct CDR3 sequences. The sequenced sample consisted of blood. All receptors derive from a human donor with ulcerative colitis or Crohn's disease, or a healthy co-twin of an affected twin (not recorded which). Both conserved end residues are part of each CDR3. Fields, in order: J gene, V gene, CDR3 protein.

j_call: TRBJ2-7
v_call: TRBV10-3
cdr3_aa: CAIRVSAAPPYEQYF

j_call: TRBJ2-3
v_call: TRBV27
cdr3_aa: CASSLVSGRSPGTDTQYF

j_call: TRBJ2-2
v_call: TRBV12-3/TRBV12-4
cdr3_aa: CASSFGRERNTGELFF

j_call: TRBJ2-1
v_call: TRBV20-1
cdr3_aa: CSASKIPEGTYNEQFF

j_call: TRBJ2-4
v_call: TRBV7-2
cdr3_aa: CANSSVGILAKNIQYF

j_call: TRBJ2-5
v_call: TRBV19
cdr3_aa: CASSIGLAEETQYF

j_call: TRBJ2-2
v_call: TRBV6-1
cdr3_aa: CASHSGTRDWRELFF

j_call: TRBJ2-7
v_call: TRBV20-1
cdr3_aa: CSLIRSSYEQYF

j_call: TRBJ2-1
v_call: TRBV6-2/TRBV6-3
cdr3_aa: CASSAMGQGENNEQFF

j_call: TRBJ1-2
v_call: TRBV12-3/TRBV12-4
cdr3_aa: CASTSDRVGEGYTF

j_call: TRBJ2-7
v_call: TRBV5-1
cdr3_aa: CASSGAGASYEQYF

j_call: TRBJ1-2
v_call: TRBV29-1
cdr3_aa: CSVGQGRSGYTF

j_call: TRBJ1-5
v_call: TRBV15
cdr3_aa: CATSPRRTGSNQPQHF

j_call: TRBJ1-1
v_call: TRBV7-3
cdr3_aa: CASRGAAGNTEAFF

j_call: TRBJ2-1
v_call: TRBV27
cdr3_aa: CASRRSVSSYNEQFF

j_call: TRBJ2-3
v_call: TRBV24-1
cdr3_aa: CATSARGVGMWGTDTQYF

j_call: TRBJ2-1
v_call: TRBV7-2
cdr3_aa: CASSPRLAVYNEQFF

j_call: TRBJ2-7
v_call: TRBV6-5
cdr3_aa: CASSFSAVAGAEQYF

j_call: TRBJ2-1
v_call: TRBV19
cdr3_aa: CASSNDRGSNEQFF

j_call: TRBJ2-7
v_call: TRBV7-6
cdr3_aa: CASSLTGPNYEQYF

j_call: TRBJ2-3
v_call: TRBV7-3
cdr3_aa: CASSLRWGSTDTQYF

j_call: TRBJ1-2
v_call: TRBV5-6
cdr3_aa: CASSLRTGGGGYTF

j_call: TRBJ1-1
v_call: TRBV5-1
cdr3_aa: CASSLSQDTEAFF

j_call: TRBJ2-3
v_call: TRBV18
cdr3_aa: CASSPRDTQYF

j_call: TRBJ1-1
v_call: TRBV28
cdr3_aa: CASSLNRDRGLNTEAFF

j_call: TRBJ2-3
v_call: TRBV29-1
cdr3_aa: CSAGDGPGTQYF

j_call: TRBJ2-5
v_call: TRBV5-1
cdr3_aa: CASSSLLGLVAGHETQYF

j_call: TRBJ2-3
v_call: TRBV5-1
cdr3_aa: CASSLKGPWVTDTQYF

j_call: TRBJ1-5
v_call: TRBV4-3
cdr3_aa: CASSQDKFARPQPQHF

j_call: TRBJ2-3
v_call: TRBV7-9
cdr3_aa: CASSIGTSASTDTQYF

j_call: TRBJ1-4
v_call: TRBV27
cdr3_aa: CASSLSLSGGEKLFF

j_call: TRBJ1-2
v_call: TRBV20-1
cdr3_aa: CSRGGAANYGYTF

j_call: TRBJ2-3
v_call: TRBV9
cdr3_aa: CASSVFPLSDTQYF

j_call: TRBJ2-1
v_call: TRBV6-4
cdr3_aa: CASSPDQTSGGSDEQFF

j_call: TRBJ1-1
v_call: TRBV9
cdr3_aa: CASSPDTGRTNTEAFF

j_call: TRBJ1-2
v_call: TRBV20-1
cdr3_aa: CSSKQGPYGYTF

j_call: TRBJ1-1
v_call: TRBV27
cdr3_aa: CASIRNRQSTEAFF

j_call: TRBJ2-7
v_call: TRBV28
cdr3_aa: CASSLPGPLSYEQYF

j_call: TRBJ2-1
v_call: TRBV7-3
cdr3_aa: CASSLFHHNEQFF

j_call: TRBJ2-2
v_call: TRBV5-6
cdr3_aa: CASSTGVMNTGELFF

j_call: TRBJ2-1
v_call: TRBV27
cdr3_aa: CASSLLDYNEQFF

j_call: TRBJ2-6
v_call: TRBV24-1
cdr3_aa: CATSGSREISGANVLTF

j_call: TRBJ1-1
v_call: TRBV7-9
cdr3_aa: CASSLSGYEAFF

j_call: TRBJ2-2
v_call: TRBV20-1
cdr3_aa: CSAVPGLAGPNGELFF

j_call: TRBJ2-1
v_call: TRBV27
cdr3_aa: CASSSLAGYNEQFF

j_call: TRBJ2-3
v_call: TRBV6-5
cdr3_aa: CASSYSPRRGTDTQYF

j_call: TRBJ2-1
v_call: TRBV2
cdr3_aa: CASSASAGTYNEQFF

j_call: TRBJ2-2
v_call: TRBV7-2
cdr3_aa: CARGGVSRSTGELFF

j_call: TRBJ1-2
v_call: TRBV5-1
cdr3_aa: CASSLGQINGYTF

j_call: TRBJ2-2
v_call: TRBV9
cdr3_aa: CASSPSRPGELFF

j_call: TRBJ1-5
v_call: TRBV5-1
cdr3_aa: CASSPTENSNQPQHF

j_call: TRBJ2-7
v_call: TRBV10-3
cdr3_aa: CAISERDEQYF

j_call: TRBJ2-1
v_call: TRBV10-1
cdr3_aa: CASSSTPHEQFF

j_call: TRBJ1-1
v_call: TRBV18
cdr3_aa: CASSPQAGQGLMNTEAFF